These 32 T cell receptor beta chains originate from one sample sequenced in a study of blood T cell repertoires in COVID-19. Clones were sequenced by immunoSEQ multiplex PCR, and TCRdb holds only the in-frame ones, with some missing. The sample has some 700,000 clones, approximately 90% seen once. Material for sequencing was peripheral blood. Receptors originate from a woman between 18 and 29 years old with acute or convalescent COVID-19.

This clone was counted a single time. The chain has TRBV30 and TRBJ2-5, with D maybe TRBD1 (7 bases). Per the germline V gene, CDR1 is GTSNPN and CDR2 is SVGIG (reference sequence). Trimming took 3 bases from V and 4 from J, leaving 18 bases between them. This CDR3 has 15 residues. The CDR3 protein is CAWRMGGAGGETQYF. For the CDR3, the DNA is TGTGCCTGGAGAATGGGCGGGGCAGGGGGAGAGACCCAGTACTTC. Full variable domain (outside the CDR3, taken from reference TRBV30 and TRBJ2-5): SQTIHQWPATLVQPVGSPLSLECTVEGTSNPNLYWYRQAAGRGLQLLFYSVGIGQISSEVPQNLSASRPQDRQFILSSKKLLLSDSGFYLCAWRMGGAGGETQYFGPGTRLLVL.

This chain connects TRBV28 to TRBJ1-4; 8 nucleotides match TRBD1. The junction had 10 bases not matched to a gene; V was cut back by 5 bases and J by 8 bases. The CDR3 sequence is 15 residues long. Germline loops: CDR1 MDHEN, CDR2 SYDVKM. In DNA, the CDR3 is TGTGCCAGCAGTCCGGGACAGGTTGGAGTCGAAAAACTGTTTTTT. It translates to CASSPGQVGVEKLFF.

V usage is TRBV5-6 and J usage is TRBJ2-7; 9 positions match TRBD2. This CDR3 is built from 17 residues. Trimming at V came to 5 bases and at J to 2 bases, leaving 14 bases not matched to a gene. From germline, CDR1 is SGHDT and CDR2 YYEEEE. CDR3 sequence reads: CASRTRSGGRFTYEQYF. CDR3 DNA: TGTGCCAGCAGAACCCGCAGCGGGGGGCGGTTCACCTACGAGCAGTACTTC.

V and J are TRBV2 and TRBJ1-5; the D is unclear. The V end lost 3 bases, the J end lost 4 bases, and 19 bases lay between the germline ends. The CDR3 length is 17 residues. From germline, CDR1 is SNHLY and CDR2 FYNNEI. As DNA, the CDR3 is TGTGCCAGCAGTGAGGGGAGGGAAGTAAGGTTGAATCAGCCCCAGCATTTT. Translated: CASSEGREVRLNQPQHF.

The chain uses TRBV7-8 and TRBJ2-5; unclear D gene. CDR1 and CDR2 from the germline V gene are SGHVS and FQNEAQ. The CDR3 is made up of 13 amino acids. The germline V and J ends were trimmed by 1 base and 5 bases, with 8 bases remaining between them. The CDR3 is CASSLEPRETQYF. CDR3 DNA: TGTGCCAGCAGCTTAGAGCCCCGGGAGACCCAGTACTTC.

This chain connects TRBV3-1 (or the pseudogene TRBV3-2) to TRBJ1-6, with a possible D match to TRBD1 (5 bases). The CDR3 runs 13 residues. Germline V gives CDR1 LGHDT, CDR2 YNNKEL (reference sequence). V was trimmed by 2 bases and J by 10 bases, leaving 9 bases between them. The CDR3 region is CASSQNRQSPLHF. The CDR3 bases are TGTGCCAGCAGCCAAAACAGGCAATCACCCCTCCACTTT.

The rearrangement joins TRBV14 to TRBJ1-4; no firm D call. This CDR3 has 14 amino acids. With 3 bases removed from V and 0 bases from J, the gap between germline ends came to 5 bases. Germline loops: CDR1 SGHDN, CDR2 FVKESK. CDR3 coding DNA: TGTGCCAGCAGCCACAGGACAACTAATGAAAAACTGTTTTTT. Translation: CASSHRTTNEKLFF.

The chain combines TRBV5-1 with TRBJ1-4; TRBD1 agrees at 10 bases. Per the germline V gene, CDR1 is SGHRS and CDR2 is YFSETQ. Losses at the gene ends were 4 bases for V and 8 bases for J; bases not matched to a gene: 5. The CDR3 is 14 residues long. The DNA for the CDR3 is TGCGCCAGCAGCACGGGACAGGGGCACGAAAAACTGTTTTTT. This translates into CASSTGQGHEKLFF.

In its sample, this clone was seen a few times. V gene TRBV10-2 combines with J gene TRBJ1-2; no clear D gene. The V gene lost 2 bases and the J gene lost 0 bases, with 7 bases spanning the gap. The germline V gene encodes CDR1 WSHSY and CDR2 SAAADI. CDR3 size: 14 residues. The CDR3 loop reads CASSEAGANYGYTF. CDR3 in DNA: TGCGCCAGCAGTGAGGCCGGTGCTAACTATGGCTACACCTTC.

The chain joins TRBV7-2 to TRBJ2-7; D gene unclear. Between the trimmed V and J ends, which lost 4 bases and 7 bases, there was a span of 17 bases. Per germline, CDR1 SGHTA and CDR2 FQGNSA. The CDR3 contains 14 residues. The CDR3 here is CASSSPNSLGEQYF. CDR3 bases: TGTGCCAGCAGCTCGCCCAACTCCCTAGGTGAGCAGTACTTC.

V is TRBV11-2 and J is TRBJ2-3, with D possibly matching TRBD2 (5 bases). The CDR3 length is 16 residues. The germline V gene encodes CDR1 SGHAT and CDR2 FQNNGV. Deletions cut 5 bases from V and 6 bases from J, with 21 bases between. The CDR3 region has the DNA TGTGCCAGCAGCCCACGAGGGAGCGGAGAATGGGATACGCAGTATTTT. Its protein product is CASSPRGSGEWDTQYF.

This clone has just a few counts. The chain recombines TRBV5-1 with TRBJ1-2; D is possibly TRBD1 (5 bases). The CDR3 has 11 residues. Germline CDR1 reads SGHRS; CDR2 reads YFSETQ. V was trimmed by 3 bases and J by 6 bases, leaving 6 bases between them. The CDR3 DNA follows: TGCGCCAGCAGCTGGGGGGATGGCTACACCTTC. Translation gives CASSWGDGYTF.

The chain carries TRBV13 and TRBJ1-2, with no clear D. V lost 1 base, J lost 4 bases, and 16 bases lay in between. The germline CDR1 and CDR2 sequences are PRHDT and FYEKMQ (reference sequence). The CDR3 is made up of 16 amino acids. CDR3 sequence (DNA): TGTGCCAGCAGCTTAGAGCCCCCCCTTAATATCTATGGCTACACCTTC. This translates into CASSLEPPLNIYGYTF.

The chain couples TRBV9 to TRBJ1-2; the match to TRBD1 covers 8 bases. Germline V gene lookup returns CDR1 SGDLS and CDR2 YYNGEE. The CDR3 runs to 13 residues. The junction had 5 bases not matched to a gene; V was cut back by 4 bases and J by 6 bases. CDR3 region: CASSIQGVDGYTF. DNA of the CDR3: TGTGCCAGCAGCATACAGGGGGTTGATGGCTACACCTTC.

A few counts support this clone. The V call is TRBV30, the J call TRBJ1-4; D remains unclear. V dropped 2 bases and J dropped 6 bases, with 10 bases sitting between them. The CDR3 totals 13 residues. Germline CDR1 reads GTSNPN; CDR2 reads SVGIG (reference sequence). The CDR3 region is CAWSTDVDEKLFF. CDR3 bases: TGTGCCTGGAGTACAGACGTGGATGAAAAACTGTTTTTT. The full variable domain, rest sourced from reference TRBV30 and TRBJ1-4, is SQTIHQWPATLVQPVGSPLSLECTVEGTSNPNLYWYRQAAGRGLQLLFYSVGIGQISSEVPQNLSASRPQDRQFILSSKKLLLSDSGFYLCAWSTDVDEKLFFGSGTQLSVL.

The gene calls are TRBV27 and TRBJ2-4, with D maybe TRBD2 (6 bases). The V end was cut by 2 bases, the J end by 1 base, with 9 bases between. The length of the CDR3 is 15 residues. Per germline, CDR1 MNHEY and CDR2 SMNVEV (reference sequence). CDR3 in DNA: TGTGCCAGCAGTTTAGGGGGGTTTGCCAAAAACATTCAGTACTTC. Its protein product is CASSLGGFAKNIQYF.

The CDR3 DNA is TGTGCCAGCAGCACCGGGGAGAAGAACAATCAGCCCCAGCATTTT. This sequence encodes CASSTGEKNNQPQHF. The V gene is TRBV13, the J gene TRBJ1-5; D ambiguous. The length of the CDR3 is 15 residues. Trimming pared 5 bases from V and 3 bases from J, leaving 14 bases between. Germline lookup yields CDR1 PRHDT and CDR2 FYEKMQ (reference sequence). Looking up the rest from reference TRBV13 and TRBJ1-5 gives the full variable domain: AAGVIQSPRHLIKEKRETATLKCYPIPRHDTVYWYQQGPGQDPQFLISFYEKMQSDKGSIPDRFSAQQFSDYHSELNMSSLELGDSALYFCASSTGEKNNQPQHFGDGTRLSIL.

The genes are TRBV9 and TRBJ2-3; 10 bases match TRBD2. The CDR3 is 15 amino acids. V shed 5 bases and J 2 bases; nucleotides not matched to a gene: 5. Germline V CDR1 and CDR2: SGDLS, YYNGEE. For the CDR3, the DNA is TGTGCCAGCAGTACTAGCGGGGCGAACACAGATACGCAGTATTTT. Translation: CASSTSGANTDTQYF.

The genes are TRBV28 and TRBJ1-2; tentative D call: TRBD1 (6 bases). Germline CDR1 MDHEN, CDR2 SYDVKM. Trimming pared 8 bases from V and 8 bases from J, leaving 15 bases between. There are 12 residues in the CDR3. CDR3 protein: CASYQAGVGYTF. As DNA, the CDR3 is TGTGCCAGCTACCAGGCAGGGGTAGGCTACACCTTC.

The chain recombines TRBV7-9 with TRBJ1-1; 10 nucleotides align to TRBD1. The germline V gene encodes CDR1 SEHNR and CDR2 FQNEAQ (reference sequence). Unmatched junction bases numbered 7, after V lost 1 base and J lost 5 bases. The CDR3 sequence is 16 residues long. CDR3 in DNA: TGTGCCAGCAGCTTAGGGGACAGGGGAAAGGGGACTGAAGCTTTCTTT. Protein sequence: CASSLGDRGKGTEAFF.

V and J are TRBV4-3 and TRBJ1-1; 10 bases line up with TRBD1. With V trimmed by 3 bases and J by 5 bases, 9 bases remained unmatched. The CDR3 is made up of 16 amino acids. Germline V gene sequence: CDR1 LGHNA, CDR2 YSLEER. CDR3 sequence (DNA): TGCGCCAGCAGCCAGGACCATCGGGACAGGGGTACTGAAGCTTTCTTT. Translated, it gives CASSQDHRDRGTEAFF.

The table lists this clone with a count of one. The V call is TRBV10-2, the J call TRBJ1-1; weak D call: TRBD1 (6 bases). The V gene lost 2 bases and the J gene lost 3 bases, with 16 bases spanning the gap. This CDR3 has 16 residues. Germline V gene data show CDR1 as WSHSY and CDR2 as SAAADI. CDR3 sequence reads: CASSERGAVRHTEAFF. In nucleotides, the CDR3 is TGCGCCAGCAGTGAGCGGGGGGCGGTTAGGCACACTGAAGCTTTCTTT.

The genes are TRBV5-6 and TRBJ1-2; TRBD1 matches 8 bases. Germline values: CDR1 SGHDT, CDR2 YYEEEE. With 1 base clipped from V and 10 bases from J, the junction kept 6 bases outside the gene matches. The CDR3 extends over 13 amino acids. The CDR3 protein is CASSLSRQGPYTF. The CDR3 DNA follows: TGTGCCAGCAGCTTGTCGCGACAGGGGCCCTACACCTTC.

The CDR3 spells CASSPAPYSGTNTGELFF. DNA of the CDR3: TGTGCCAGCTCACCTGCCCCTTATTCCGGGACGAACACCGGGGAGCTGTTTTTT. The rearrangement uses TRBV18 and TRBJ2-2, with a possible D match to TRBD2 (5 bases). The CDR3 totals 18 residues. Trimming cost V 3 bases and J 0 bases, with 17 bases left between them. Germline V gene data show CDR1 as KGHSH and CDR2 as LQKENI.

This chain joins TRBV19 and TRBJ1-1, with a tentative D call TRBD1 (5 bases). Trimming stripped 1 base from V and 5 bases from J, with 17 bases between. The CDR3 is 16 residues long. Germline V gene sequence: CDR1 LNHDA, CDR2 SQIVND (reference sequence). The DNA of the CDR3 is TGTGCCAGTAGTATAGCCCCCGCAGGGAGGCTAACTGAAGCTTTCTTT. It yields the protein CASSIAPAGRLTEAFF. The whole variable domain, filled in from reference TRBV19 and TRBJ1-1, reads DGGITQSPKYLFRKEGQNVTLSCEQNLNHDAMYWYRQDPGQGLRLIYYSQIVNDFQKGDIAEGYSVSREKKESFPLTVTSAQKNPTAFYLCASSIAPAGRLTEAFFGQGTRLTVV.

J is TRBJ2-3 and V is TRBV2; maybe TRBD2 (5 bases). V gave up 7 bases and J gave up 6 bases, with 17 bases separating them. Germline CDR1 and CDR2: SNHLY and FYNNEI. The CDR3 length is 14 residues. The CDR3 region is CASKGGSPGDTQYF. In DNA, the CDR3 is TGTGCCAGCAAAGGCGGGTCCCCGGGGGATACGCAGTATTTT.

This rearrangement joins TRBV7-9 to TRBJ1-3; no reliable D call. Trimming shortened V by 1 base and J by 0 bases, and 7 bases separated the two germline ends. This CDR3 comprises 15 residues. Germline CDR1 SEHNR, CDR2 FQNEAQ (reference sequence). CDR3 sequence: CASSLDIPSGNTIYF. For the CDR3, the DNA is TGTGCCAGCAGCTTAGACATCCCCTCTGGAAACACCATATATTTT.

V usage is TRBV6-5 and J usage is TRBJ1-2; 10 nucleotides align to TRBD1. V was pared by 6 bases and J by 4 bases, with 5 bases of the junction left unmatched. Germline V gene lookup returns CDR1 MNHEY and CDR2 SVGAGI. The CDR3 runs to 14 residues. The CDR3: CASSWDRGTYGYTF. The DNA of the CDR3 is TGTGCCAGCAGCTGGGACAGGGGTACCTATGGCTACACCTTC.

This clone is a singleton in its sample. The genes are TRBV3-1 (or the pseudogene TRBV3-2) and TRBJ1-5, with D tentatively TRBD1 (5 bases). CDR3 size: 14 residues. Germline lookup yields CDR1 LGHDT and CDR2 YNNKEL (reference sequence). V was clipped by 3 bases and J by 6 bases, with 12 bases between them. CDR3 sequence (DNA): TGTGCCAGCAGCCATTCCAGGGTAGGTCAGCCCCAGCATTTT. It encodes CASSHSRVGQPQHF.

The CDR3 loop is CASSPLGVRGNEQFF. CDR3 DNA sequence: TGTGCCAGCAGCCCATTGGGCGTCAGGGGAAATGAGCAGTTCTTC. The chain recombines TRBV7-3 with TRBJ2-1, with D possibly being TRBD1 (6 bases). The ends were cut back, 5 bases at V and 7 bases at J, with 18 bases in the middle. Germline loops: CDR1 SGHTA, CDR2 FQGTGA. CDR3 length: 15 residues. The full variable domain, in which reference TRBV7-3 and TRBJ2-1 provide the parts outside the CDR3, is GAGVSQTPSNKVTEKGKYVELRCDPISGHTALYWYRQSLGQGPEFLIYFQGTGAADDSGLPNDRFFAVRPEGSVSTLKIQRTERGDSAVYLCASSPLGVRGNEQFFGPGTRLTVL.

This chain links TRBV7-8 with TRBJ1-2; TRBD1 agrees at 12 bases. This CDR3 is built from 15 residues. V shed 3 bases and J 8 bases; nucleotides not matched to a gene: 7. Germline V gene sequence: CDR1 SGHVS, CDR2 FQNEAQ. CDR3 nucleotides: TGTGCCAGCAGCTTCTCCGGGACAGGGGGCATGGGCTACACCTTC. This sequence encodes CASSFSGTGGMGYTF.

The V gene is TRBV27, the J gene TRBJ1-5, with D unresolved. This CDR3 is 14 amino acids long. Germline CDR1 MNHEY, CDR2 SMNVEV (reference sequence). Between the trimmed V and J ends, which lost 0 bases and 7 bases, there was a span of 10 bases. The CDR3 is CASSLSPGEQPQHF. For the CDR3, the DNA is TGTGCCAGCAGTTTATCTCCCGGAGAGCAGCCCCAGCATTTT.